Listed here are 23 T cell receptor beta chains from one sample, sequenced in a study of spatial heterogeneity in lung cancer. As for time point: sample taken at primary tumor resection. TCRdb independently ran MiXCR on the 5' RACE reads; one entry per CDR3 protein. The sample carries 30,000 to 45,000 distinct CDR3 sequences, less than 9% recorded once. The material was PBMCs, obtained at surgery. The receptors shown here come from a female donor with early-stage non-small cell lung cancer.

A few counts support this clonotype. The DNA of the CDR3 is TGTGCCAGCAGCCCCAACGAGGGTAGTAATGAAAAACTGTTTTTT. Amino acids: CASSPNEGSNEKLFF. J is TRBJ1-4 and V is TRBV3-1; no reliable D call. Germline-derived CDR1 and CDR2 are LGHDT and YNNKEL (reference sequence). V gave up 4 bases and J gave up 4 bases, with 13 bases separating them. The CDR3 runs to 15 residues.

This clonotype is labeled as medium-sized. The chain is built from TRBV12-3 or TRBV12-4 and TRBJ2-5, with 10 bases identical to TRBD1. The V segment lost 6 bases and the J segment 5 bases; nucleotides outside the gene matches: 6. The CDR3 contains 14 residues. Written as DNA, the CDR3 is TGTGCCAGCAGCGAAGACAGGGGGCCGGAGACCCAGTACTTC. Its protein is CASSEDRGPETQYF.

This clonotype appeared a few times. V gene TRBV20-1 combines with J gene TRBJ1-3; maybe TRBD1 (5 bases). The V gene's germline CDR1 is DFQATT and CDR2 SNEGSKA (reference sequence). V was shortened by 6 bases and J by 4 bases, with 16 bases between the two germline ends. The CDR3 consists of 14 residues. The CDR3 bases are TGCAGTGCCCGAGTGGGGGGGACCGGAAACACCATATATTTT. This encodes CSARVGGTGNTIYF.

This clonotype was counted at least ten times. The gene calls are TRBV12-3 or TRBV12-4 and TRBJ2-7; D not certain. The CDR3 length is 15 residues. The V and J ends lost 8 bases and 6 bases respectively, with 23 bases between them. CDR3 in amino acids: CASRGQSPSRFEQYF. In DNA form, the CDR3 reads TGTGCCAGCCGAGGCCAGTCTCCATCCCGGTTCGAGCAGTACTTC.

This clonotype has at least ten counts. V usage is TRBV15 and J usage is TRBJ2-7; D is ambiguous. This CDR3 comprises 14 residues. V was cut by 0 bases and J by 3 bases, with 9 bases left in between. Germline V gene lookup returns CDR1 LNHNV and CDR2 YYDKDF (reference sequence). The CDR3 sequence is CATSRDLGYYEQYF. Written as DNA, the CDR3 is TGTGCCACCAGCAGAGATCTGGGGTACTACGAGCAGTACTTC.

This clonotype was seen a few times. The V call is TRBV2, the J call TRBJ2-2, with 8 bases lining up with TRBD1. Trimming took 3 bases from V and 8 from J; bases not matched to a gene: 8. The germline V gene encodes CDR1 SNHLY and CDR2 FYNNEI. This CDR3 has 15 residues. CDR3 coding DNA: TGTGCCAGCAGTGAGTCGACAGGGGTCCAGGGGGAGCTGTTTTTT. This translates into CASSESTGVQGELFF. The entire variable domain, with the rest obtained from reference TRBV2 and TRBJ2-2, is as follows: EPEVTQTPSHQVTQMGQEVILRCVPISNHLYFYWYRQILGQKVEFLVSFYNNEISEKSEIFDDQFSVERPDGSNFTLKIRSTKLEDSAMYFCASSESTGVQGELFFGEGSRLTVL.

Many counts were recorded for this clonotype. The rearrangement uses TRBV6-5 and TRBJ2-5; tentatively, D is TRBD1 or TRBD2 (5 bases each). The CDR3 contains 15 residues. With 6 bases removed from V and 1 base from J, the gap between germline ends came to 15 bases. Germline-derived CDR1 and CDR2 are MNHEY and SVGAGI. CDR3 loop: CASRHTGGRQETQYF. CDR3 in DNA: TGTGCCAGCAGACACACTGGGGGACGCCAAGAGACCCAGTACTTC.

Ten or more counts support this clonotype. The J gene is TRBJ1-3, the V gene TRBV5-1; D uncertain. Germline V gene lookup returns CDR1 SGHRS and CDR2 YFSETQ. Trimming pared 0 bases from V and 2 bases from J, leaving 6 bases between. CDR3 size: 14 residues. CDR3 amino acids: CASSLEVPGNTIYF. As DNA, the CDR3 is TGCGCCAGCAGCTTGGAGGTTCCTGGAAACACCATATATTTT.

This clonotype was found many times. The chain links TRBV7-2 to TRBJ2-1; no clear D. The CDR3 runs 15 residues. Germline loops: CDR1 SGHTA, CDR2 FQGNSA. The V and J ends lost 5 bases and 8 bases respectively, with 19 bases between them. The CDR3 DNA is TGTGCCAGCAGCCAGAGCCACCTCGGAGCTGATGAGCAGTTCTTC. It translates to CASSQSHLGADEQFF.

This clonotype was seen a few times. The CDR3 DNA is TGTGCCAGTTCCCTCGGGGGGAACTATGGCTACACCTTC. Encoded protein: CASSLGGNYGYTF. The V gene is TRBV28, the J gene TRBJ1-2, with a weak D call TRBD1 (5 bases). Trimming removed 9 bases from V and 2 bases from J, with 13 bases in between. Germline V gene lookup returns CDR1 MDHEN and CDR2 SYDVKM. The CDR3 is 13 residues long.

This clonotype was detected many times. CDR3 sequence: CASSPREAAANEKLFF. The CDR3 coding sequence is TGCGCCAGCAGCCCGCGGGAAGCCGCCGCTAATGAAAAACTGTTTTTT. This rearrangement joins TRBV4-1 to TRBJ1-4; D gene uncertain. V dropped 4 bases and J dropped 3 bases, with 15 bases sitting between them. The CDR3 loop spans 16 amino acids. Germline-derived CDR1 and CDR2 are MGHRA and YSYEKL.

The sample holds many counts of this clonotype. CDR3 DNA: TGTGCCAGCAGTGACTCTGGAAACACCATATATTTT. Its translation: CASSDSGNTIYF. J is TRBJ1-3 and V is TRBV9, with D unresolved. This CDR3 contains 12 residues. The germline gives CDR1 SGDLS, CDR2 YYNGEE. V shed 5 bases and J shed 0 bases, with 3 bases lying between them. Full variable domain (missing parts from reference TRBV9 and TRBJ1-3): DSGVTQTPKHLITATGQRVTLRCSPRSGDLSVYWYQQSLDQGLQFLIQYYNGEERAKGNILERFSAQQFPDLHSELNLSSLELGDSALYFCASSDSGNTIYFGEGSWLTVV.

V gene TRBV5-4 combines with J gene TRBJ2-1, with 10 nucleotides matching TRBD1. CDR1 is SGHNT, CDR2 YYREEE, per germline (reference sequence). The CDR3 spans 16 residues. With 4 bases clipped from V and 0 bases from J, the junction kept 4 bases outside the gene matches. CDR3 sequence: CASSLRTGGSYNEQFF. The CDR3 DNA reads as TGTGCCAGCAGCCTTCGGACAGGGGGCTCCTACAATGAGCAGTTCTTC.

The chain uses TRBV6-2 or TRBV6-3 and TRBJ2-1; tentative D call: TRBD1 (5 bases). The V gene lost 4 bases and the J gene lost 2 bases, with 9 bases spanning the gap. CDR3 length: 14 residues. The germline gives CDR1 MNHEY, CDR2 SVGEGT. The CDR3 DNA is TGTGCCAGCAGTTCGGGCAGGGCCTACAATGAGCAGTTCTTC. Translation gives CASSSGRAYNEQFF.

In its sample, this clonotype was seen many times. This chain connects TRBV29-1 to TRBJ2-7, with D possibly TRBD2 on 5 matching bases. Germline lookup yields CDR1 SQVTM and CDR2 ANQGSEA. The CDR3 contains 12 residues. V was clipped by 7 bases and J by 7 bases, with 17 bases between them. The CDR3 protein is CSAGWAGREQYF. CDR3 DNA sequence: TGCAGCGCCGGATGGGCGGGCAGGGAGCAGTACTTC.

This clonotype was counted between two and nine times. The gene calls are TRBV20-1 and TRBJ2-1; 8 positions agree with TRBD2. Trimming cost V 0 bases and J 1 base; bases outside gene matches: 2. Germline CDR1 reads DFQATT; CDR2 reads SNEGSKA (reference sequence). The CDR3 runs to 15 residues. In DNA, the CDR3 is TGCAGTGCTAGAGATGGCGGGAGGTCCTACAATGAGCAGTTCTTC. Encoded protein: CSARDGGRSYNEQFF.

This chain connects TRBV12-2 to TRBJ2-1; the table's D call, TRBD1, was not checked against the DNA. TRBV12-2 is reported as a pseudogene. The CDR3 totals 14 residues. The CDR3: CASRVPPGGREQFF. In nucleotides, the CDR3 is TGTGCAAGTCGCGTCCCTCCAGGGGGCAGGGAGCAGTTCTTC.

By share of the sample, this clonotype is large. The rearrangement joins TRBV4-1 to TRBJ2-2, with 8 bases aligning to TRBD1. The V gene end was trimmed by 3 bases and the J gene end by 7 bases; junction bases not matched to a gene: 7. This CDR3 spans 15 amino acids. Germline V gene sequence: CDR1 MGHRA, CDR2 YSYEKL. As DNA, the CDR3 is TGCGCCAGCAGCCACAGTCAGGGGGCGGTCGGGGAGCTGTTTTTT. Translated: CASSHSQGAVGELFF.

The chain is built from TRBV3-1 and TRBJ1-1; possible D gene TRBD1, 6 bases. V lost 4 bases, J lost 5 bases, and 14 bases lay in between. This CDR3 is built from 14 residues. CDR1 is LGHDT, CDR2 YNNKEL, per germline (reference sequence). The CDR3 DNA reads TGTGCCAGCAGCCCGAGGGGGGTAAGGACTGAAGCTTTCTTT. This encodes CASSPRGVRTEAFF.

The V and J genes are TRBV5-5 and TRBJ1-1; D gene unclear. CDR3 size: 13 residues. Germline CDR1 reads SGHKS; CDR2 reads YYEKEE (reference sequence). With 3 bases removed from V and 6 bases from J, the gap between germline ends came to 12 bases. The CDR3 loop is CASSSQWVAEAFF. The CDR3 DNA reads TGTGCCAGCAGCTCTCAGTGGGTCGCTGAAGCTTTCTTT.

This clonotype has at least ten counts. The genes are TRBV10-3 and TRBJ2-5; D is uncertain. This CDR3 contains 12 residues. V dropped 4 bases and J dropped 1 base, with 4 bases sitting between them. CDR1 is ENHRY and CDR2 is SYGVKD in the germline V gene. DNA for the CDR3: TGTGCCATCAGTGGGGCCCAAGAGACCCAGTACTTC. It yields the protein CAISGAQETQYF.

This clonotype was found many times. The gene calls are TRBV7-9 and TRBJ2-5; possibly TRBD1 for D (6 bases). The CDR3 length is 14 residues. V was trimmed by 5 bases and J by 0 bases, leaving 10 bases between them. Looked up from germline, CDR1 is SEHNR and CDR2 is FQNEAQ (reference sequence). The CDR3 protein is CASSPRDNQETQYF. CDR3 nucleotides: TGTGCCAGCAGCCCCCGGGACAACCAAGAGACCCAGTACTTC.

The table lists this clonotype with many counts. V is TRBV7-8 and J is TRBJ1-1, with 8 bases aligning to TRBD1. The CDR3 extends over 15 amino acids. CDR1 and CDR2 from the germline V gene are SGHVS and FQNEAQ. With V trimmed by 6 bases and J by 3 bases, 9 bases remained unmatched. CDR3 sequence reads: CASRHDRGGDTEAFF. The CDR3 nucleotides are TGTGCCAGCAGACATGACAGGGGCGGGGACACTGAAGCTTTCTTT.